This T cell receptor (beta chain) was recorded in a study of beta chain features in type 1 diabetes. Study conclusions and caveats: The study left unresolved whether HLA type influences TCRB rearrangement. Researchers report that Type 1 diabetes patients had moderately but significantly shorter TCRB CDR3s across all four CD4+ subsets.

This CDR3 spans 16 amino acids. Looked up from germline, CDR1 is MNHEY and CDR2 is SMNVEV (reference sequence). Unmatched junction bases numbered 13, after V lost 5 bases and J lost 7 bases. This clone was detected a few times. Its antigen is still unknown. Expressed TCRB transcripts were sequenced because the entire RNA isolate underwent reverse transcription. Regulatory, naive and central memory T cell samples averaged approximately 3.8 million reads. Method: immunoSEQ multiplex PCR; TCRdb's copy keeps in-frame clones and lacks some. The top ten clones hold 0.017% of a sample with some 290,000 clones, 13% to 15% of them seen once. Donors underwent one heparinised blood draw, roughly 110 mL on average.

This clonotype originated in a man younger than 40 with type 1 diabetes. The sample was naive CD4+ T cells from blood. The chain recombines TRBV27 with TRBJ1-5; 8 nucleotides align to TRBD1. CDR3 nucleotides: TGTGCCAGCAGTCTCCACGGACAGGGTGGGGGGCAGCCCCAGCATTTT. As protein: CASSLHGQGGGQPQHF.